This T cell receptor beta chain was observed in a study of CD8 T cells in ankylosing spondylitis. For this clonotype: Its target is unknown.

By quantitative 5'-RACE with molecular barcodes, the TCR beta libraries were made. TCRdb reprocessed the 5' RACE reads via MiXCR and lists one record per CDR3 protein. The data contain approximately 540,000 distinct CDR3 sequences, approximately 11% of them singletons. This CDR3 has 16 amino acids. Germline CDR1 reads SGHNT; CDR2 reads YYREEE (reference sequence). V lost 4 bases, J lost 7 bases, and 12 bases stayed unmatched. Overall study results and limits: Characteristic, it appeared, of ankylosing spondylitis blood was a TCR beta motif of about eight highly homologous variants. Certain motif variants had earlier been reported in reactive arthritis synovial fluid and blood. As reported, disease-linked clones showed significant enrichment in matched ankylosing spondylitis synovial fluid. Disease-linked clones had a CD8+ phenotype and relatively low frequency in peripheral blood.

The source material was blood, either unsorted or a sorted T cell fraction (not recorded which). The clonotype originates from a male donor with ankylosing spondylitis. J is TRBJ2-1 and V is TRBV5-4; 9 positions match TRBD2. This CDR3 reads CASSGWLGGRGNEQFF. The DNA for the CDR3 is TGTGCCAGCAGCGGGTGGTTGGGCGGGAGGGGTAATGAGCAGTTCTTC.